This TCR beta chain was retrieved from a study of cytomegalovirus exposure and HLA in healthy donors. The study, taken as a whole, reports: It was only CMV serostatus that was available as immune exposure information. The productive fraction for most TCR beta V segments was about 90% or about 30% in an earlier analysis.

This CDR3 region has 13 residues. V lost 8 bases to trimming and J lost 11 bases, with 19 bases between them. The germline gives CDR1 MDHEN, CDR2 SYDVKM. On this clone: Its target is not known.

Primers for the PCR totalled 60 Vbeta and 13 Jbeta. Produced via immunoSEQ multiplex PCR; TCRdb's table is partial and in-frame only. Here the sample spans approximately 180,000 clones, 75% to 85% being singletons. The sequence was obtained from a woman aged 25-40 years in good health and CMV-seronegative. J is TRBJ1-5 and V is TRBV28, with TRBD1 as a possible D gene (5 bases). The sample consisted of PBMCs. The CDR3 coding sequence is TGTGCCAGCGAAGACCAGGGTTTGTTGTCCCAGCATTTT. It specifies CASEDQGLLSQHF.